This passage covers 22 T cell receptor beta chains from one sample sequenced in a study of CD4 T cells in relation to SARS-CoV-2 and coronaviruses. Which antigens these TCRs recognize remains unknown. The protocol was immunoSEQ multiplex PCR, while the TCRdb copy is restricted to in-frame clones and leaves out a portion. The data hold approximately 36,000 clones, with 77% observed a single time. The specimen was memory CD4+ T cells from PBMCs, cultured in vitro. These receptors were obtained from an adult with COVID-19.

This sequence joins TRBV6-5 and TRBJ1-4; 10 bases agree with TRBD1. The V gene end was trimmed by 11 bases and the J gene end by 6 bases; junction bases not matched to a gene: 6. Germline V gene data show CDR1 as MNHEY and CDR2 as SVGAGI. The CDR3 sequence is 13 residues long. The CDR3 coding sequence is TGTGCCTCGAGGACAGGGGGTGATGAAAAACTGTTTTTT. Protein product: CASRTGGDEKLFF.

The rearrangement uses TRBV5-1 and TRBJ2-7; D is uncertain. Germline assignment: CDR1 SGHRS and CDR2 YFSETQ. V was trimmed by 2 bases and J by 2 bases, leaving 11 bases between them. The CDR3 has 14 residues. The CDR3 region has the DNA TGCGCCAGCAGCTTAAACAGTCACACCTACGAGCAGTACTTC. Its protein product is CASSLNSHTYEQYF.

The chain recombines TRBV5-1 with TRBJ2-5; tentatively, D is TRBD2 (5 bases). V was clipped by 0 bases and J by 5 bases, with 14 bases between them. The CDR3 extends over 15 amino acids. Germline CDR1 SGHRS, CDR2 YFSETQ. The CDR3 here is CASSLVGSRGETQYF. CDR3 DNA sequence: TGCGCCAGCAGCTTGGTTGGGTCCCGAGGGGAGACCCAGTACTTC.

CDR3 loop: CASSSTSGDPDTQYF. The CDR3 DNA reads as TGTGCCAGCAGCTCTACTAGCGGGGACCCCGATACGCAGTATTTT. The chain couples TRBV5-6 to TRBJ2-3, with 10 bases that match TRBD2. V shed 3 bases, J shed 6 bases, and the junction held 7 bases outside the gene matches. The CDR3 runs 15 residues. Germline loops: CDR1 SGHDT, CDR2 YYEEEE.

The V and J genes are TRBV7-2 and TRBJ2-3; no clear D gene. CDR1 and CDR2 from the germline V gene are SGHTA and FQGNSA. The CDR3 loop spans 12 amino acids. V was trimmed by 1 base and J by 5 bases, leaving 4 bases between them. CDR3 region: CASSLVGDTQYF. The CDR3, as DNA: TGTGCCAGCAGCTTAGTAGGAGATACGCAGTATTTT.

This chain uses TRBV5-4 with TRBJ2-7; D unresolved. Trimming took 0 bases from V and 6 from J, leaving 10 bases between them. From germline, CDR1 is SGHNT and CDR2 YYREEE (reference sequence). CDR3 length equals 13 residues. The CDR3 coding sequence is TGTGCCAGCAGCTTGGCCCGAGCTGGCGAGCAGTACTTC. It translates to CASSLARAGEQYF.

The chain carries TRBV19 and TRBJ2-5; 7 positions agree with TRBD1. V dropped 5 bases and J dropped 5; count of bases not matched to a gene: 5. This CDR3 spans 13 amino acids. Germline V lookup: CDR1 LNHDA, CDR2 SQIVND (reference sequence). CDR3 DNA: TGTGCCAGTAGTCGACAGGGCTGGGAGACCCAGTACTTC. It codes for CASSRQGWETQYF.

This rearrangement joins TRBV3-1 (or the pseudogene TRBV3-2) to TRBJ1-6, with D perhaps matching TRBD1 (5 bases). With 1 base removed from V and 6 bases from J, the gap between germline ends came to 7 bases. The CDR3 loop spans 14 amino acids. The V gene's germline CDR1 is LGHDT and CDR2 YNNKEL (reference sequence). The CDR3 spells CASSQGRANSPLHF. As DNA, the CDR3 is TGTGCCAGCAGCCAAGGCAGGGCTAATTCACCCCTCCACTTT.

With regard to this clone: A read error may produce the germline difference seen at one junction end. The chain uses TRBV6-5 and TRBJ1-4, with 8 positions matching TRBD1. The CDR3 has 15 residues. Germline V lookup: CDR1 MNHEY, CDR2 SVGAGI. The CDR3 nucleotides are TGTGCCAGCAGTTCGCGGCAGGGGGCTAAGGAAAAACTGTTTTTT. Translating it yields CASSSRQGAKEKLFF.

This chain connects TRBV30 to TRBJ2-7; D may correspond to TRBD1 or TRBD2 (7 bases each). The CDR3 is 13 residues long. Germline V gives CDR1 GTSNPN, CDR2 SVGIG (reference sequence). Trimming stripped 4 bases from V and 4 bases from J, with 14 bases between. The CDR3 region has the DNA TGTGCCTGGACCCAGGGGGGGGAGTACGAGCAGTACTTC. Its translation is CAWTQGGEYEQYF. Complete variable domain (other parts from reference TRBV30 and TRBJ2-7): SQTIHQWPATLVQPVGSPLSLECTVEGTSNPNLYWYRQAAGRGLQLLFYSVGIGQISSEVPQNLSASRPQDRQFILSSKKLLLSDSGFYLCAWTQGGEYEQYFGPGTRLTVT.

A single count supports this clone. V is TRBV4-3 and J is TRBJ1-1, with TRBD1 as a possible D gene (6 bases). From germline, CDR1 is LGHNA and CDR2 YSLEER. The CDR3 is 15 residues long. Trimming left V 4 bases short and J 0 bases short, with 12 bases between. The CDR3 spells CASSRQATMNTEAFF. CDR3 bases: TGCGCCAGCAGCCGACAGGCGACTATGAACACTGAAGCTTTCTTT.

The chain couples TRBV6-5 to TRBJ1-5; D gene ambiguous. The germline gives CDR1 MNHEY, CDR2 SVGAGI. V dropped 6 bases and J dropped 0 bases, with 12 bases sitting between them. This CDR3 spans 15 amino acids. The CDR3 DNA reads TGTGCCAGCAGGCTCACAAGATTTAGCAATCAGCCCCAGCATTTT. Its translation: CASRLTRFSNQPQHF.

The CDR3, as DNA: TGTGCCAGCAGCTTATTCAAGCCTGAGGTGGTAGCGGGATTTGCCGGGGAGCTGTTTTTT. Amino acid sequence: CASSLFKPEVVAGFAGELFF. The gene calls are TRBV7-3 and TRBJ2-2; 8 nucleotides align to TRBD2. The CDR3 contains 20 residues. Unmatched junction bases numbered 20, after V lost 2 bases and J lost 6 bases. The germline V gene has CDR1 SGHTA and CDR2 FQGTGA.

This chain joins TRBV6-4 and TRBJ2-1; 10 bases map to TRBD2. Germline V lookup: CDR1 MRHNA, CDR2 SNTAGT. V dropped 3 bases and J dropped 11; count of bases not matched to a gene: 4. This CDR3 spans 13 amino acids. In nucleotides, the CDR3 is TGTGCCAGCAGTGAGAGGACTAGCGGTAAGCAGTTCTTC. This codes for CASSERTSGKQFF.

V usage is TRBV5-1 and J usage is TRBJ2-2; D is perhaps TRBD1 or TRBD2 (6 bases each). CDR1 and CDR2 (germline): SGHRS, YFSETQ. V lost 1 base, J lost 0 bases, and 10 bases lay in between. The CDR3 loop spans 16 amino acids. The CDR3 bases are TGCGCCAGCAGCTTGCAGGGGAGGTCGAACACCGGGGAGCTGTTTTTT. Amino acid sequence: CASSLQGRSNTGELFF.

V is TRBV27 and J is TRBJ1-1; D not certain. The V gene's germline CDR1 is MNHEY and CDR2 SMNVEV (reference sequence). The CDR3 is made up of 16 amino acids. V was shortened by 1 base and J by 0 bases, with 12 bases between the two germline ends. For the CDR3, the DNA is TGTGCCAGCAGTTTATGGGCAGGAGGGATGAACACTGAAGCTTTCTTT. Amino acids: CASSLWAGGMNTEAFF.

The genes are TRBV6-1 and TRBJ1-6; D unresolved. The CDR3 extends over 17 amino acids. Germline V gene lookup returns CDR1 MNHNS and CDR2 SASEGT. V gave up 2 bases and J gave up 7 bases, with 18 bases separating them. The CDR3 sequence: CASSEPTYYGPNSPLHF. Written as DNA, the CDR3 is TGTGCCAGCAGTGAACCCACATACTATGGGCCCAATTCACCCCTCCACTTT.

The gene calls are TRBV5-1 and TRBJ2-7; 7 bases line up with TRBD1. V was clipped by 0 bases and J by 2 bases; unmatched bases: 5. CDR3 length equals 15 residues. CDR1 and CDR2 (germline): SGHRS, YFSETQ. The chain's CDR3 is CASSLELTGPYEQYF. CDR3 in DNA: TGCGCCAGCAGCTTGGAGTTGACAGGGCCCTACGAGCAGTACTTC.

CDR3 sequence reads: CSAGFGRGYTF. In nucleotides, the CDR3 is TGCAGTGCTGGGTTTGGGAGAGGCTACACCTTC. V and J are TRBV20-1 and TRBJ1-2, with unresolved D. This CDR3 spans 11 amino acids. Germline V lookup: CDR1 DFQATT, CDR2 SNEGSKA (reference sequence). V lost 5 bases, J lost 8 bases, and 12 bases lay in between.

This rearrangement joins TRBV3-1 (or the pseudogene TRBV3-2) to TRBJ2-6; D gene ambiguous. Trimming removed 1 base at V and 0 bases at J, with 10 bases between. Per germline, CDR1 LGHDT and CDR2 YNNKEL (reference sequence). The CDR3 has 17 residues. CDR3 sequence (DNA): TGTGCCAGCAGCCAAGGCTATGTTGACTCTGGGGCCAACGTCCTGACTTTC. Its translation is CASSQGYVDSGANVLTF.

The rearrangement links TRBV4-2 to TRBJ2-1, with 8 nucleotides matching TRBD2. The trim removed 2 bases at V and 5 bases at J, leaving 2 bases unmatched. The CDR3 runs 14 residues. The germline CDR1 and CDR2 sequences are LGHNA and YNFKEQ. The CDR3 reads CASSQSGGNNEQFF. CDR3 in DNA: TGTGCCAGCAGCCAAAGCGGGGGTAACAATGAGCAGTTCTTC.

The V gene is TRBV27, the J gene TRBJ2-1; weak D call: TRBD1 (6 bases). Germline CDR1 is MNHEY and CDR2 is SMNVEV (reference sequence). Trimming pared 2 bases from V and 3 bases from J, leaving 8 bases between. The CDR3 loop spans 14 amino acids. CDR3 protein: CASSLTGLYNEQFF. The CDR3 nucleotides read TGTGCCAGCAGTTTAACAGGGCTCTACAATGAGCAGTTCTTC.